This TCR beta chain was captured by sequencing in a study of OX40 agonist ivuxolimab in advanced cancers. Study-wide context: Cohort: approximately 83% men, mean age approximately 60, aged about 23 to 79. Broader study findings: The authors did not determine the antigen specificity of the expanded peripheral T cells.

In regard to this clone: As yet, its antigen is unknown.

Libraries were prepared by immunoSEQ multiplex PCR; TCRdb keeps only in-frame clonotypes and omits some of them. The sample shows 26,000 or so clones, about 82% of them seen only once. CDR3 length: 13 amino acids. With 1 base removed from V and 5 bases from J, the gap between germline ends came to 6 bases. Germline V gene sequence: CDR1 SGHDN, CDR2 FVKESK. This sample comprised CD4+ or CD8+ T cells sorted from blood, obtained in a trial of the OX40 agonist ivuxolimab. The TCR originated in an adult with an advanced solid tumor such as melanoma, head and neck, liver or kidney cancer. The chain carries TRBV14 and TRBJ1-5; D gene uncertain. DNA for the CDR3: TGTGCCAGCAGCCAAGCGACCTATCAGCCCCAGCATTTT. Amino acid sequence: CASSQATYQPQHF.